In this sample, the clone carrying this T cell receptor (beta chain) turned up many times. These data originate in a study of T-cell reconstitution after alpha-beta-depleted transplantation in children. Preparation of the TCRbeta library used unique molecular identifiers. TCRdb analysed the PCR reads with MiXCR anew, one entry per CDR3 protein. The sample records about 610,000 distinct CDR3 sequences, roughly a tenth being singletons. V was shortened by 1 base and J by 2 bases, with 6 bases between the two germline ends. Germline CDR1 DFQATT, CDR2 SNEGSKA (reference sequence). The CDR3 is 14 residues long.

This rearrangement joins TRBV20-1 to TRBJ2-6; D remains unclear. The receptor's source is a human donor who donated a stem cell graft to a child with acute myeloid leukemia. The sample here was PBMCs from the stem cell graft donor, taken from the stem cell graft. The CDR3 spells CSARGGTGANVLTF. The CDR3 bases are TGCAGTGCTAGAGGAGGTACTGGGGCCAACGTCCTGACTTTC.